The sample holds one count of the clone carrying this T cell receptor (beta chain). The sample originates from a study of OX40 agonist ivuxolimab in advanced cancers. Some clones are missing from TCRdb's copy, which holds only in-frame ones; the method was immunoSEQ multiplex PCR. The table has 60,000 to 75,000 clones, roughly 92% seen once. This CDR3 contains 16 residues. V shed 5 bases, J shed 0 bases, and the junction held 6 bases outside the gene matches. Germline CDR1 and CDR2: SGHTA and FQGNSA. The sequencing used CD4+ or CD8+ T cells sorted from blood, collected in a trial of the OX40 agonist ivuxolimab. The chain couples TRBV7-2 to TRBJ2-1; 8 nucleotides match TRBD2. The clonotype comes from an adult with an advanced solid tumor such as melanoma, head and neck, liver or kidney cancer. The CDR3 DNA reads TGTGCCAGCAGCGCCCCCGGGACTAGCTCCTACAATGAGCAGTTCTTC. Its translation: CASSAPGTSSYNEQFF.